These T cell receptor beta chains were read from a single sample in a study of CD8 T cells in ankylosing spondylitis. One entry per CDR3 protein results from TCRdb running MiXCR on the 5' RACE reads. The repertoire holds hundreds of thousands of distinct CDR3 sequences, with about 25% as singletons. The sequenced sample consisted of blood, either unsorted or a sorted T cell fraction (not recorded which). The receptor source for this set is a male donor with ankylosing spondylitis. CDR3s include the opening cysteine and the closing phenylalanine or tryptophan. A D gene is named only where the DNA matches it firmly. Only part of the rows carry a size: once, few, many, or a class if the clone is expanded.

>-|TRBJ2-1|-|TRBV10-3
TGTGCCATCAGTGACCCCGCAGGAGGGGGTAACTACAATGAGCAGTTCTTC
CAISDPAGGGNYNEQFF
>-|TRBJ2-1|-|TRBV18
TGTGCCAGCTCACTTAGGACTACTAACTCCTACAATGAGCAGTTCTTC
CASSLRTTNSYNEQFF
>TRBD2|TRBJ2-3|few|TRBV20-1
TGCAGTGCAAACGAGGGACTAGCGGGAGCCGCAGATACGCAGTATTTT
CSANEGLAGAADTQYF
>TRBD1|TRBJ2-5|-|TRBV6-1
TGTGCCAGCAGTACACAGGGGGTTGGTGCTGAGACCCAGTACTTC
CASSTQGVGAETQYF
>-|TRBJ2-1|-|TRBV2
TGTGCCAGCAGTAAACAGGGGAGGAATGAGCAGTTCTTC
CASSKQGRNEQFF
>TRBD2|TRBJ2-4|-|TRBV20-1
TGCAGTGCTAGAGATCCAGCGGGAGGAATAGACATTCAGTACTTC
CSARDPAGGIDIQYF
>-|TRBJ2-1|-|TRBV28
TGTGCCAGCAGAAGCCACGGGAGCGGCGGCCTTAACAATGAGCAGTTCTTC
CASRSHGSGGLNNEQFF
>-|TRBJ2-1|many|TRBV5-1
TGCGCCAGCAGCTTCGACTCAAACAATGAGCAGTTCTTC
CASSFDSNNEQFF
>-|TRBJ2-1|many|TRBV7-2
TGTGCCAGCAGCTTAGGCAGGGGGGTCAATGAGCAGTTCTTC
CASSLGRGVNEQFF
>TRBD2|TRBJ2-5|-|TRBV20-1
TGCAGTGCGTATCAAAGCGGGATCGGCGGGACCCAGTACTTC
CSAYQSGIGGTQYF
>-|TRBJ2-6|-|TRBV9
TGTGCCAGCAGCGTACGGGGACGGAGCTCTGGGGCCAACGTCCTGACTTTC
CASSVRGRSSGANVLTF
>-|TRBJ2-1|many|TRBV12-3/TRBV12-4
TGTGCCAGCCTCCCTCGGGTCTCCAATCTGGGCAATGAGCAGTTCTTC
CASLPRVSNLGNEQFF
>-|TRBJ1-1|-|TRBV5-1
TGCGCCAGCAGCTTGGATGGTGAGGGATATGAAGCTTTCTTT
CASSLDGEGYEAFF
>-|TRBJ2-3|-|TRBV3-1
TGTGCCAGCAGCTACACGAGGGAGACAGATACGCAGTATTTT
CASSYTRETDTQYF
>TRBD1|TRBJ2-7|-|TRBV20-1
TGCAGTGCTAGAGTGGACAGGGGGCTATACGAGCAGTACTTC
CSARVDRGLYEQYF
>TRBD2|TRBJ2-7|-|TRBV7-8
TGTGCCAGCAGCTCTCCCCTACCGGGAGGGGGCGAGCAGTACTTC
CASSSPLPGGGEQYF
>-|TRBJ1-5|-|TRBV12-3/TRBV12-4
TGTGCCACCCGCGTCGGGACACAGAATCAGCCCCAGCATTTT
CATRVGTQNQPQHF
>-|TRBJ2-5|-|TRBV18
TGTGCCAGCTCACCAGGGTCGCCGGGGATGGGGACCCAGTACTTC
CASSPGSPGMGTQYF
>-|TRBJ1-4|-|TRBV7-9
TGTGCCAGCAGCTTATTTGTATCGAGCGCAACTAATGAAAAACTGTTTTTT
CASSLFVSSATNEKLFF
>-|TRBJ1-3|many|TRBV12-3/TRBV12-4
TGTGCCAGCAGTTTAACACCTTCTGGAAACACCATATATTTT
CASSLTPSGNTIYF
>-|TRBJ2-5|few|TRBV29-1
TGCAGCGTTAATTTGCTGGGGGCGATTCTCCAAGAGACCCAGTACTTC
CSVNLLGAILQETQYF
>-|TRBJ2-4|few|TRBV11-2
TGTGCCAGCAGCCCGGCCCGAAGGTCCACCGTAGCCAAAAACATTCAGTACTTC
CASSPARRSTVAKNIQYF
>TRBD1|TRBJ1-6|-|TRBV6-2/TRBV6-3
TGTGCCAGCGGCAGGGGGATTGATTCACCCCTCCACTTT
CASGRGIDSPLHF
>-|TRBJ2-6|-|TRBV29-1
TGCAGCGTTACACCCCTCCTCTCTGGGGCCAACGTCCTGACTTTC
CSVTPLLSGANVLTF
>-|TRBJ2-3|-|TRBV9
TGTGCCAGCAGCGTAGTGGGCCCAGATACGCAGTATTTT
CASSVVGPDTQYF
>-|TRBJ2-7|-|TRBV2
TGTGCCAGCAATAGGGTGGAAGAGCAGTACTTC
CASNRVEEQYF
>-|TRBJ2-1|many|TRBV12-3/TRBV12-4
TGTGCCAGCAGTCCGAGGGGAGGTCTGGACAATGAGCAGTTCTTC
CASSPRGGLDNEQFF
>-|TRBJ2-3|-|TRBV20-1
TGCAGTGCTAGAGAGCTCCTCACAGATACGCAGTATTTT
CSARELLTDTQYF
>TRBD2|TRBJ2-3|-|TRBV11-1
TGTGCCAGCAGCTTCCTAGCGGGTGATCTGAAACGCACAGATACGCAGTATTTT
CASSFLAGDLKRTDTQYF
>TRBD2|TRBJ2-7|few|TRBV19
TGTGCCAGTAGTATCGGGGCGGGAGTTTCTTACGAGCAGTACTTC
CASSIGAGVSYEQYF
>-|TRBJ2-2|-|TRBV12-3/TRBV12-4
TGTGCCAGCAGACCCCCAGGACACCGAGGCACCGGGGAGCTGTTTTTT
CASRPPGHRGTGELFF
>-|TRBJ1-2|few|TRBV7-9
TGTGCCAGCAGCTCAAATTATGGGGATGACAATGGCTACACCTTC
CASSSNYGDDNGYTF
>TRBD1|TRBJ1-1|-|TRBV20-1
TGCAGTGCTAGACCAGGGGGACCCACTGAAGCTTTCTTT
CSARPGGPTEAFF
>-|TRBJ1-4|-|TRBV29-1
TGCAGCGTTGCCGACAGAGGGTGGGATGAAAAACTGTTTTTT
CSVADRGWDEKLFF
>TRBD2|TRBJ2-5|few|TRBV20-1
TGCAGTGCTCGGTTGGCTAGCGGGACAAAGACCCAGTACTTC
CSARLASGTKTQYF
>-|TRBJ2-3|-|TRBV11-1
TGTGCCAGCAGCGTAAACCCCCAAGGAGATACGCAGTATTTT
CASSVNPQGDTQYF
>-|TRBJ1-2|-|TRBV5-1
TGCGCCAGCAGCCGACGACAGGAGACGGGGGGCTACACCTTC
CASSRRQETGGYTF
>-|TRBJ1-2|-|TRBV2
TGTGCCAGCAGTGAGTTCGGCGGCTACACCTTC
CASSEFGGYTF
>TRBD1|TRBJ2-7|-|TRBV5-5
TGTGCCAGCAGCGAAAGGACAGGAACAACCTACGAGCAGTACTTC
CASSERTGTTYEQYF
>TRBD1|TRBJ1-6|many|TRBV7-2
TGTGCCAGCAGCACCCGGACAGGGAGGAATTCACCCCTCCACTTT
CASSTRTGRNSPLHF
>-|TRBJ2-2|few|TRBV24-1
TGTGCCACCAGTGAAATCGACAACACCGGGGAGCTGTTTTTT
CATSEIDNTGELFF
>-|TRBJ2-7|-|TRBV5-1
TGCGCCAGCAGCGAACAAAGAGGGAGCTCCTACGAGCAGTACTTC
CASSEQRGSSYEQYF
>-|TRBJ2-2|few|TRBV2
TGTGCCAGCAGAGCTGGGACGAACACCGGGGAGCTGTTTTTT
CASRAGTNTGELFF
>-|TRBJ2-2|-|TRBV7-9
TGTGCCAGCGCGGGGCGGGTCGATACCGGGGAGCTGTTTTTT
CASAGRVDTGELFF
>TRBD2|TRBJ2-2|-|TRBV6-2/TRBV6-3
TGTGCCAGCACCCGGACTAGCGACTCCACCGGGGAGCTGTTTTTT
CASTRTSDSTGELFF
>-|TRBJ2-2|-|TRBV5-1
TGCGCCAGCAGCTTAAACAGGATCGACACCGGGGAGCTGTTTTTT
CASSLNRIDTGELFF
>-|TRBJ2-1|-|TRBV24-1
TGTGCCACCAGTGACCCCTCTAGAAAAAAGGGCAGCTCCTACAATGAGCAGTTCTTC
CATSDPSRKKGSSYNEQFF
>TRBD1|TRBJ1-2|few|TRBV5-5
TGTGCCAGCAGCAAATCGACAGGGGGCATCGATGGCTACACCTTC
CASSKSTGGIDGYTF
>TRBD2|TRBJ2-5|few|TRBV7-8
TGTGCCAGCAGCTTAGAGCCAAGGGACTATCAAGAGACCCAGTACTTC
CASSLEPRDYQETQYF
>-|TRBJ1-2|-|TRBV20-1
TGCAGTGCTAGAGATCCACACGGGGGCCGTAACTATGGCTACACCTTC
CSARDPHGGRNYGYTF
>-|TRBJ2-7|few|TRBV7-9
TGTGCCAGCACAGCCCCCCTTAACGAGCAGTACTTC
CASTAPLNEQYF
>TRBD2|TRBJ2-3|few|TRBV20-1
TGCAGTGCTAGTGGAGCGGGAGGGTTTTCAGATACGCAGTATTTT
CSASGAGGFSDTQYF
>TRBD1|TRBJ2-3|-|TRBV24-1
TGTGCCACCAGCAGTGATCACACCGGGACAGGGGCAGATACGCAGTATTTT
CATSSDHTGTGADTQYF
>-|TRBJ2-3|few|TRBV6-1
TGTGCCAGCAGTGAAGGGGGGGTCAGCACAGATACGCAGTATTTT
CASSEGGVSTDTQYF
>-|TRBJ1-2|-|TRBV29-1
TGCAGCGCCGGGACATCAGGTCGCGGCTACACCTTC
CSAGTSGRGYTF